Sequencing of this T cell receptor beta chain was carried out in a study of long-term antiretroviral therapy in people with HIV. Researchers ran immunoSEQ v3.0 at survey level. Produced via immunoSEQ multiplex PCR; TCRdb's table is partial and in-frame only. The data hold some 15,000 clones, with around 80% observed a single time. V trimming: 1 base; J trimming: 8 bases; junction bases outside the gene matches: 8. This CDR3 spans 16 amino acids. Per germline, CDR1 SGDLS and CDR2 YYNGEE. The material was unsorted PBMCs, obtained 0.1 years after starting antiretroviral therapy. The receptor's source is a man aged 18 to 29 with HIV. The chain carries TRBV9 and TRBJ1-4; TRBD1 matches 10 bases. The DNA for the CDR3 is TGTGCCAGCAGCGTACCCCTGGGGACAGGGGAGGAAAAACTGTTTTTT. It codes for CASSVPLGTGEEKLFF.